Listed below are T cell receptor beta chains from one sample, sequenced in a study of Ad26.COV2.S vaccination and SARS-CoV-2 variants. TCRdb keeps only in-frame clones here, not all; method: immunoSEQ multiplex PCR. The sample lists 350,000 to 450,000 clones; 92% were seen once. The specimen was peripheral blood, collected in a trial of Ad26.COV2.S vaccine versus placebo. The receptors were gathered from a person between 18 and 59 years old who received the Ad26.COV2.S COVID-19 vaccine or a placebo. Both conserved end residues are part of each CDR3. D genes are given only for firm matches. Rows may omit the clone size; those that give it use once, few, many or a size class.

V	J	D	size	CDR3	DNA
TRBV12-3/TRBV12-4	TRBJ1-4	NA	few	CASSLSKEKLFF	TGTGCCAGCAGTTTATCAAAGGAAAAACTGTTTTTT
TRBV28	TRBJ1-6	NA	NA	CASSGGQGRNSPLHF	TGTGCCAGCAGTGGGGGGCAGGGGCGTAATTCACCCCTCCACTTT
TRBV7-2	TRBJ1-6	TRBD1	NA	CASSLSQGVESPLHF	TGTGCCAGCAGCTTATCTCAGGGGGTAGAATCACCCCTCCACTTT
TRBV7-2	TRBJ2-7	NA	NA	CASSFTPSYEQYF	TGTGCCAGCAGCTTCACCCCCTCCTACGAGCAGTACTTC
TRBV5-6	TRBJ2-7	NA	NA	CASSLSQIAHRVYEQYF	TGTGCCAGCAGCTTATCCCAGATTGCACACAGGGTGTACGAGCAGTACTTC
TRBV11-2	TRBJ2-3	NA	NA	CASSLELGYTQYF	TGTGCCAGCAGCTTAGAACTGGGTTATACGCAGTATTTT
TRBV19	TRBJ1-5	NA	many	CASSLGVQPQHF	TGTGCCAGCTCCCTCGGGGTTCAGCCCCAGCATTTT
TRBV9	TRBJ2-1	NA	NA	CASSVVTGNNEQFF	TGTGCCAGCAGCGTAGTTACGGGGAACAATGAGCAGTTCTTC
TRBV5-8	TRBJ2-1	TRBD1	NA	CASTDRVVYNEQFF	TGTGCCAGCACCGACAGGGTCGTTTACAATGAGCAGTTCTTC
TRBV6-5	TRBJ1-5	NA	NA	CASSYGGRGWPQHF	TGTGCCAGCAGTTACGGGGGGCGTGGGTGGCCCCAGCATTTT
TRBV28	TRBJ1-5	TRBD1	NA	CASSLRPQGGQPQHF	TGTGCCAGCAGTTTACGACCCCAGGGGGGTCAGCCCCAGCATTTT
TRBV20-1	TRBJ2-5	TRBD2	NA	CSASRTSGQETQYF	TGCAGTGCTAGTCGGACTAGCGGACAAGAGACCCAGTACTTC
TRBV9	TRBJ1-1	TRBD1	NA	CASSVGQGRYGTEAFF	TGTGCCAGCAGCGTGGGACAGGGGAGGTATGGGACTGAAGCTTTCTTT
TRBV3-1/TRBV3-2	TRBJ2-7	TRBD1	few	CASRPGTGYHEQYF	TGTGCCAGCAGGCCCGGGACAGGGTATCACGAGCAGTACTTC
TRBV19	TRBJ2-4	NA	NA	CASSGLGALLNIQYF	TGTGCCAGTAGTGGGTTAGGTGCCTTACTAAACATTCAGTACTTC
TRBV5-6	TRBJ2-4	TRBD1	NA	CASSLDSGGIQYF	TGTGCCAGCAGCTTGGATTCAGGGGGCATTCAGTACTTC
TRBV5-4	TRBJ2-2	TRBD2	NA	CASSLALAGGAGELFF	TGTGCCAGCAGCTTGGCACTAGCGGGGGGGGCCGGGGAGCTGTTTTTT
TRBV4-3	TRBJ2-3	NA	NA	CASSQDWAPSTDTQYF	TGCGCCAGCAGCCAAGACTGGGCTCCTAGCACAGATACGCAGTATTTT
TRBV9	TRBJ2-7	NA	NA	CASSVGAGF	TGTGCCAGCAGCGTAGGTGCGGGATTC
TRBV27	TRBJ2-1	TRBD1	NA	CASNSPETGSYNEQFF	TGTGCCAGCAACTCCCCCGAGACAGGGTCCTACAATGAGCAGTTCTTC
TRBV30	TRBJ2-7	TRBD1	NA	CAWRETGATYEQYF	TGTGCCTGGAGGGAAACAGGGGCCACCTACGAGCAGTACTTC
TRBV9	TRBJ2-1	TRBD1	NA	CASSVQGVSYNEQFF	TGTGCCAGCAGCGTTCAGGGGGTCTCCTACAATGAGCAGTTCTTC
TRBV28	TRBJ2-7	NA	NA	CASAVSPGVLHEQYF	TGTGCCAGCGCAGTATCCCCGGGGGTCCTCCACGAGCAGTACTTC
TRBV24-1	TRBJ2-7	TRBD1	NA	CATSDFTRIGQVKGEQYF	TGTGCCACCAGTGATTTTACAAGGATCGGACAGGTGAAAGGCGAGCAGTACTTC
TRBV5-4	TRBJ1-2	NA	NA	CASSQQVGQHGYTF	TGTGCCAGCAGCCAACAAGTTGGACAACATGGCTACACCTTC
TRBV6-5	TRBJ2-7	NA	NA	CASSLSGGASYEQYF	TGTGCCAGCAGTTTGTCGGGGGGCGCCTCCTACGAGCAGTACTTC
TRBV6-5	TRBJ1-1	NA	NA	CASLGRKNTEAFF	TGTGCCAGCTTGGGACGGAAGAACACTGAAGCTTTCTTT
TRBV27	TRBJ2-7	NA	NA	CASSSVGPRRTYEQYF	TGTGCCAGCAGTTCGGTAGGGCCACGGCGGACCTACGAGCAGTACTTC
TRBV5-1	TRBJ2-7	NA	NA	CASSLVYGHEQYF	TGCGCCAGCAGCTTGGTATATGGGCACGAGCAGTACTTC
TRBV19	TRBJ2-3	TRBD2	NA	CASSMTAGGPLGTDTQYF	TGTGCCAGTAGTATGACAGCGGGGGGCCCACTGGGCACAGATACGCAGTATTTT
TRBV3-1/TRBV3-2	TRBJ1-1	TRBD1	NA	CASSLGQGVEAFF	TGTGCCAGCAGCCTGGGACAGGGGGTTGAAGCTTTCTTT
TRBV19	TRBJ2-3	TRBD2	NA	CASSIVSGGSDTQYF	TGTGCCAGTAGTATAGTTAGCGGGGGCTCCGATACGCAGTATTTT
TRBV9	TRBJ2-7	NA	NA	CASSPPQGSYEQYF	TGTGCCAGCAGCCCACCACAGGGATCCTACGAGCAGTACTTC
TRBV5-5	TRBJ1-6	TRBD1	NA	CASSLNGDRNNSPLHF	TGTGCCAGCAGCCTTAACGGGGACAGGAATAATTCACCCCTCCACTTT
TRBV5-4	TRBJ2-2	TRBD2	NA	CASSFIGLAGGWNTGELFF	TGTGCCAGCAGCTTCATTGGGCTAGCGGGGGGCTGGAACACCGGGGAGCTGTTTTTT
TRBV30	TRBJ2-6	NA	NA	CAWSGDSGANVLTF	TGTGCCTGGAGTGGAGACTCTGGGGCCAACGTCCTGACTTTC
TRBV4-3	TRBJ2-7	TRBD1	NA	CASSQDPGQGAFEQYF	TGCGCCAGCAGCCAAGATCCCGGACAGGGGGCCTTCGAGCAGTACTTC
TRBV19	TRBJ2-1	NA	NA	CASSRHADEQFF	TGTGCCAGTAGTAGGCACGCGGATGAGCAGTTCTTC
TRBV7-2	TRBJ2-5	NA	NA	CASSWRGRIIQETQYF	TGTGCCAGCAGCTGGAGGGGGAGGATCATACAAGAGACCCAGTACTTC
TRBV29-1	TRBJ1-1	NA	NA	CSVRGWNTEAFF	TGCAGCGTTCGGGGGTGGAACACTGAAGCTTTCTTT
TRBV9	TRBJ2-1	TRBD2	NA	CASSPSSLAGYNEQFF	TGTGCCAGCAGCCCAAGCAGCCTAGCGGGTTACAATGAGCAGTTCTTC
TRBV5-6	TRBJ2-5	TRBD2	NA	CASSLRDGGYQETQYF	TGTGCCAGCAGCCTTAGGGACGGGGGGTACCAAGAGACCCAGTACTTC
TRBV19	TRBJ1-2	NA	once	CASSMDYHGYTF	TGTGCCAGTAGTATGGACTATCATGGCTACACCTTC
TRBV7-9	TRBJ1-2	TRBD1	NA	CASSPGTDYYGYTF	TGTGCCAGCAGCCCAGGGACAGACTACTATGGCTACACCTTC
TRBV19	TRBJ2-7	TRBD1	NA	CASSSGDSEQYF	TGTGCCAGTAGTAGTGGGGACAGCGAGCAGTACTTC
TRBV25-1	TRBJ2-3	NA	NA	CASSDIRGPTPDTQYF	TGTGCCAGCAGTGATATCCGGGGCCCGACCCCAGATACGCAGTATTTT
TRBV7-9	TRBJ2-7	NA	NA	CASSYPRGLGEQYF	TGTGCCAGCAGCTACCCACGGGGGCTCGGCGAGCAGTACTTC
TRBV7-9	TRBJ1-3	NA	NA	CASSLWGAGTSGNTIYF	TGTGCCAGCAGCTTATGGGGTGCCGGGACCTCTGGAAACACCATATATTTT
TRBV24-1	TRBJ2-1	TRBD2	NA	CATSEPTSGGIYNEQFF	TGTGCCACCAGTGAGCCCACTAGCGGGGGGATTTACAATGAGCAGTTCTTC
TRBV14	TRBJ1-2	TRBD1	NA	CASSLLGQGAAGYTF	TGTGCCAGCAGCCTCCTAGGACAGGGGGCGGCGGGCTACACCTTC
TRBV7-2	TRBJ2-2	NA	NA	CASSPNRPSGATGNGELFF	TGTGCCAGCAGCCCGAACCGCCCCTCGGGGGCCACTGGTAACGGGGAGCTGTTTTTT
TRBV5-1	TRBJ2-7	NA	NA	CASSLSDGQGEQYF	TGCGCCAGCAGCCTGTCGGACGGACAAGGCGAGCAGTACTTC
TRBV19	TRBJ1-4	NA	NA	CASRTRPRGEKLFF	TGTGCCAGTAGAACCCGGCCCCGGGGCGAAAAACTGTTTTTT
TRBV18	TRBJ1-2	TRBD1	NA	CASSPPSRDSVPGYTF	TGTGCCAGCTCACCACCGTCCCGGGACAGCGTTCCTGGCTACACCTTC
TRBV7-9	TRBJ2-7	TRBD1	NA	CASSLGTGAYEQYF	TGTGCCAGCAGCTTAGGGACAGGGGCCTACGAGCAGTACTTC
TRBV7-2	TRBJ2-1	TRBD2	NA	CASSFTSGGYNEQFF	TGTGCCAGCAGCTTCACTAGCGGGGGCTACAATGAGCAGTTCTTC
TRBV18	TRBJ1-2	NA	NA	CASSPGREVDGYTF	TGTGCCAGCTCACCCGGCAGGGAAGTCGATGGCTACACCTTC
TRBV4-3	TRBJ1-5	NA	NA	CASSQDFRASNQPQHF	TGCGCCAGCAGCCAAGATTTCAGGGCGAGCAATCAGCCCCAGCATTTT
TRBV20-1	TRBJ1-1	NA	few	CSASPQGRAFF	TGCAGTGCTAGTCCCCAGGGTCGGGCTTTCTTT